This T cell receptor beta chain was profiled in a study of blood T cell repertoires in COVID-19. Across the whole study: Italy, Spain and the United States were the sources of the convalescent and acute COVID-19 samples. From T cells, B-cell-depleted T cells, or PBMCs came the material, which was cDNA or gDNA.

Libraries were prepared by immunoSEQ multiplex PCR; TCRdb keeps only in-frame clonotypes and omits some of them. The sample holds 40,000 or so clones, about 81% seen once. The germline V gene encodes CDR1 LNHDA and CDR2 SQIVND (reference sequence). Deletions cut 3 bases from V and 4 bases from J, with 12 bases between. CDR3 size: 14 residues. The V and J genes are TRBV19 and TRBJ1-2; D ambiguous. The sample comprised peripheral blood. This sequence was found in a man aged 35 to 55 with active or convalescent COVID-19. The CDR3 spells CASSITVSGYGYTF. In nucleotides, the CDR3 is TGTGCCAGTAGTATCACGGTCTCTGGCTATGGCTACACCTTC.